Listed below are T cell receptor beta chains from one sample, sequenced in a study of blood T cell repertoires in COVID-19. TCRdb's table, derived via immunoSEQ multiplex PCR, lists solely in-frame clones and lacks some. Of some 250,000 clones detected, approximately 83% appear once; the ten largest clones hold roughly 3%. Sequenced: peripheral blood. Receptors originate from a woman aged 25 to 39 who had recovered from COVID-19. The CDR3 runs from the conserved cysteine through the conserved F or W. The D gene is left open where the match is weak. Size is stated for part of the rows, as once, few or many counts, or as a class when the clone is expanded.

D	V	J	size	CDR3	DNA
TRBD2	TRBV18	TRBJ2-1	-	CASSPQGLAGVHEQFF	TGTGCCAGCTCACCACAGGGACTAGCGGGGGTCCATGAGCAGTTCTTC
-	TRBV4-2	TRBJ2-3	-	CASSQNGHGSTDTQYF	TGTGCCAGCAGCCAAAATGGACACGGCAGCACAGATACGCAGTATTTT
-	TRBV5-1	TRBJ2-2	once	CASSSMYRPGELFF	TGCGCCAGCAGCTCAATGTACAGACCCGGGGAGCTGTTTTTT
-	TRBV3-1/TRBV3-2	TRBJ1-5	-	CASSQDLRDQPQHF	TGTGCCAGCAGCCAAGATTTGAGGGATCAGCCCCAGCATTTT
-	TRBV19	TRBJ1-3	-	CASSDGVAPGNTIYF	TGTGCCAGCTCGGACGGGGTTGCGCCTGGAAACACCATATATTTT
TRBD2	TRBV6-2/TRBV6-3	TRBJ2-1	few	CASSYSGVERGVGSYNEQFF	TGTGCCAGCAGTTACTCGGGCGTGGAACGGGGGGTTGGCTCCTACAATGAGCAGTTCTTC
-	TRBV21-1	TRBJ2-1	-	CASSKAASGGARSEQFF	TGTGCCAGCAGCAAAGCGGCTAGCGGGGGGGCTAGGAGTGAGCAGTTCTTC
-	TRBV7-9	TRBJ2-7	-	CASSLEPSISYEQYF	TGTGCCAGCAGCTTAGAGCCAAGCATCTCCTACGAGCAGTACTTC
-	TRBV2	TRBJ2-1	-	CASSEARASGQFF	TGTGCCAGCAGTGAAGCGCGGGCTAGTGGGCAGTTCTTC
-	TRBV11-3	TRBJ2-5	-	CASSNDHSGYQYF	TGTGCCAGCAGTAATGACCACTCCGGGTACCAGTACTTC
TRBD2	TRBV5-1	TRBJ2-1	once	CASSLAKTSGGPLFF	TGCGCCAGCAGCTTGGCCAAGACTAGCGGGGGCCCCCTGTTCTTC
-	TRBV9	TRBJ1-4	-	CASSPAAGRANEKLFF	TGTGCCAGCAGCCCCGCCGCGGGACGGGCTAATGAAAAACTGTTTTTT
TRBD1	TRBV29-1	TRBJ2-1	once	CSVEGGTGEYNEQFF	TGCAGCGTTGAAGGGGGGACAGGGGAGTACAATGAGCAGTTCTTC
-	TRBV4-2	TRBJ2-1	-	CASSQDKYSNNEQFF	TGTGCCAGCAGCCAAGATAAATACAGCAACAATGAGCAGTTCTTC
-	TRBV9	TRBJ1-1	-	CASSVSPQGGNTEAFF	TGTGCCAGCAGCGTAAGTCCGCAGGGAGGGAACACTGAAGCTTTCTTT
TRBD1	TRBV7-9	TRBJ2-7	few	CASGRDSPYEQYF	TGTGCCAGCGGACGGGACAGCCCCTACGAGCAGTACTTC
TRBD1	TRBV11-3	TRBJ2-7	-	CASSPQGALPGEQYF	TGTGCCAGCAGCCCACAGGGGGCCCTACCCGGGGAGCAGTACTTC
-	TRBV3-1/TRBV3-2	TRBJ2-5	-	CASSQLRGQETQYF	TGTGCCAGCAGCCAATTGAGGGGGCAAGAGACCCAGTACTTC
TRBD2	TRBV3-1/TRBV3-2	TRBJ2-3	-	CASSQDVLRGDTDTQYF	TGTGCCAGCAGCCAAGATGTTTTGCGGGGGGACACAGATACGCAGTATTTT
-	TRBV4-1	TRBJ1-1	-	CASSLREDKGFEAFF	TGCGCCAGCAGCCTCCGAGAGGACAAGGGATTTGAAGCTTTCTTT
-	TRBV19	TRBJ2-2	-	CASSSGIRAGELFF	TGTGCCAGTAGTAGCGGGATTAGGGCCGGGGAGCTGTTTTTT
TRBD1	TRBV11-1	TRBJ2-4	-	CASSLTGFTIQYF	TGTGCCAGCAGCTTGACAGGGTTTACCATTCAGTACTTC
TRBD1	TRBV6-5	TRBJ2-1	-	CASSLGTGDEQFF	TGTGCCAGCAGCTTGGGGACAGGGGATGAGCAGTTCTTC
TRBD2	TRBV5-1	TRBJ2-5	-	CASSWLAGEETQYF	TGCGCCAGCAGCTGGCTAGCGGGGGAAGAGACCCAGTACTTC
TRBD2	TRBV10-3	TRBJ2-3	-	CAISEGTSGGDTQYF	TGTGCCATCAGTGAGGGGACTAGCGGGGGTGATACGCAGTATTTT
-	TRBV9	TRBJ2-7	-	CASSASTDTPYEQYF	TGTGCCAGCAGCGCTTCGACGGACACCCCTTACGAGCAGTACTTC
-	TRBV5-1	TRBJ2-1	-	CASSSNGNEQFF	TGCGCCAGCAGCTCGAACGGCAATGAGCAGTTCTTC
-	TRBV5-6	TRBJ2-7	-	CASRDRTRSYEQYF	TGTGCCAGCAGGGACAGAACTAGGAGCTACGAGCAGTACTTC
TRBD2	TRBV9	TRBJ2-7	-	CASSPSSGGAYEQYF	TGTGCCAGCAGCCCCAGTAGCGGGGGGGCCTACGAGCAGTACTTC
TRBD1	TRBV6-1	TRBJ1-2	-	CASSEGAGQGAGDYTF	TGTGCCAGCAGTGAAGGGGCGGGACAGGGGGCAGGTGACTACACCTTC
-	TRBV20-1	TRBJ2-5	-	CSGELQETQYF	TGCAGTGGGGAGTTACAAGAGACCCAGTACTTC
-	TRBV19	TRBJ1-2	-	CASTTGIYGYTF	TGTGCCAGTACGACGGGAATCTATGGCTACACCTTC